The 25 T cell receptor beta chains below all came from one sample that was sequenced in a study of OX40 agonist ivuxolimab in advanced cancers. Produced via immunoSEQ multiplex PCR; TCRdb's table is partial and in-frame only. The table has fewer than 70,000 clones, about 90% seen once; the top ten hold roughly 13%. The sample consisted of CD4+ or CD8+ T cells sorted from blood, taken in a trial of the OX40 agonist ivuxolimab. Every receptor here comes from an adult with an advanced solid tumor such as melanoma, head and neck, liver or kidney cancer.

The gene calls are TRBV7-9 and TRBJ1-5; no firm D call. The CDR3 runs 12 residues. Trimming pared 5 bases from V and 10 bases from J, leaving 12 bases between. CDR1 is SEHNR and CDR2 is FQNEAQ in the germline V gene (reference sequence). Here the CDR3 reads CASSDRSVPQHF. The CDR3 DNA reads as TGTGCCAGCAGCGACCGCTCCGTTCCCCAGCATTTT.

The chain is built from TRBV6-1 and TRBJ2-3; D assignment may be TRBD1 or TRBD2 (5 bases each). The CDR3 totals 15 residues. The V end lost 10 bases, the J end lost 0 bases, and 17 bases lay between the germline ends. Germline V gene sequence: CDR1 MNHNS, CDR2 SASEGT. The CDR3 is CATRGRWGSTDTQYF. In DNA form, the CDR3 reads TGTGCCACCCGCGGAAGATGGGGGAGCACAGATACGCAGTATTTT.

The chain couples TRBV5-8 to TRBJ2-7; 12 nucleotides match TRBD1. The CDR3 is made up of 16 amino acids. CDR1 is SGHTS and CDR2 is YDEGEE in the germline V gene. With 5 bases clipped from V and 4 bases from J, the junction kept 10 bases outside the gene matches. The CDR3 region is CASSSPGQGATYEQYF. CDR3 bases: TGTGCCAGCAGTTCTCCGGGACAGGGGGCTACTTACGAGCAGTACTTC.

The chain recombines TRBV28 with TRBJ1-3; D uncertain. CDR3 length: 15 amino acids. Germline V gene sequence: CDR1 MDHEN, CDR2 SYDVKM. The V end was cut by 8 bases, the J end by 0 bases, with 14 bases between. CDR3 amino acids: CASHHKRPSGNTIYF. The CDR3 DNA reads as TGTGCCAGCCACCATAAGCGACCCTCTGGAAACACCATATATTTT.

The chain employs TRBV7-3 and TRBJ2-2; 7 bases agree with TRBD2. Germline V gives CDR1 SGHTA, CDR2 FQGTGA. V gave up 5 bases and J gave up 6 bases; unmatched junction bases: 3. CDR3 length: 13 residues. CDR3 coding DNA: TGTGCCAGCAGCAGGGAGGGGTCCGGGGAGCTGTTTTTT. This encodes CASSREGSGELFF.

The rearrangement joins TRBV11-2 to TRBJ2-3; 10 nucleotides agree with TRBD2. The CDR3 consists of 16 residues. V lost 2 bases, J lost 4 bases, and 6 bases stayed unmatched. Germline values: CDR1 SGHAT, CDR2 FQNNGV. CDR3 region: CASSLRASGSSDTQYF. The CDR3, as DNA: TGTGCCAGCAGCTTAAGGGCTAGCGGGAGCTCAGATACGCAGTATTTT.

V usage is TRBV7-2 and J usage is TRBJ1-1; D is perhaps TRBD1 (6 bases). Germline-derived CDR1 and CDR2 are SGHTA and FQGNSA. Deletions cut 1 base from V and 6 bases from J, with 15 bases between. The CDR3 loop spans 15 amino acids. In nucleotides, the CDR3 is TGTGCCAGCAGCTTAGTTGTCAGGGGTCGGCCTGAAGCTTTCTTT. The encoded protein is CASSLVVRGRPEAFF.

This chain joins TRBV5-8 and TRBJ2-1; D not certain. V dropped 0 bases and J dropped 3 bases, with 7 bases sitting between them. Germline-derived CDR1 and CDR2 are SGHTS and YDEGEE. The length of the CDR3 is 14 residues. The CDR3 loop reads CASSLDFSYNEQFF. In DNA form, the CDR3 reads TGTGCCAGCAGCTTGGATTTTAGCTACAATGAGCAGTTCTTC.

CDR3 protein: CASSEGQGAIYEQYF. The CDR3 DNA sequence: TGTGCCAGCAGTGAAGGGCAGGGGGCAATATACGAGCAGTACTTC. The chain recombines TRBV2 with TRBJ2-7, with TRBD1 matching 8 bases. Germline assignment: CDR1 SNHLY and CDR2 FYNNEI. The CDR3 is 15 amino acids. J gave up 4 bases and V 1 base, and 6 bases lay outside the gene matches. Using reference TRBV2 and TRBJ2-7 for the parts outside the CDR3, the full variable domain is EPEVTQTPSHQVTQMGQEVILRCVPISNHLYFYWYRQILGQKVEFLVSFYNNEISEKSEIFDDQFSVERPDGSNFTLKIRSTKLEDSAMYFCASSEGQGAIYEQYFGPGTRLTVT.

This chain uses TRBV2 with TRBJ1-5, with 11 bases that match TRBD1. V lost 4 bases to trimming and J lost 1 base; unmatched junction nucleotides: 6. The V gene's germline CDR1 is SNHLY and CDR2 FYNNEI. The CDR3 totals 17 residues. The CDR3 DNA reads TGTGCCAGCAGTGGGACAGGGGGCGCTGGGAGCAATCAGCCCCAGCATTTT. This codes for CASSGTGGAGSNQPQHF. The full variable domain, its missing parts supplied by reference TRBV2 and TRBJ1-5, is EPEVTQTPSHQVTQMGQEVILRCVPISNHLYFYWYRQILGQKVEFLVSFYNNEISEKSEIFDDQFSVERPDGSNFTLKIRSTKLEDSAMYFCASSGTGGAGSNQPQHFGDGTRLSIL.

The chain couples TRBV6-1 to TRBJ2-3, with 8 bases lining up with TRBD1. The CDR3 is 15 amino acids. Unmatched junction bases numbered 7, after V lost 6 bases and J lost 2 bases. Per germline, CDR1 MNHNS and CDR2 SASEGT. The CDR3 spells CASRRKGQATDTQYF. As DNA, the CDR3 is TGTGCCAGCAGAAGAAAGGGACAGGCCACAGATACGCAGTATTTT.

The chain uses TRBV28 and TRBJ2-1; D unresolved. This CDR3 comprises 12 residues. CDR1 is MDHEN, CDR2 SYDVKM, per germline. V shed 7 bases and J shed 5 bases, with 9 bases lying between them. For the CDR3, the DNA is TGTGCCAGCACGCAAATCGACAATGAGCAGTTCTTC. Residues: CASTQIDNEQFF.

This sequence joins TRBV11-3 and TRBJ2-4, with D perhaps TRBD1 (6 bases). CDR3 length: 17 residues. Germline V gene sequence: CDR1 SGHNT, CDR2 YENEEA. Trimming left V 0 bases short and J 0 bases short, with 12 bases between. The CDR3 sequence: CASSLENQGLAKNIQYF. In DNA form, the CDR3 reads TGTGCCAGCAGCTTAGAGAACCAGGGGTTAGCCAAAAACATTCAGTACTTC.

The V gene is TRBV7-2, the J gene TRBJ2-3; D is ambiguous. The germline CDR1 and CDR2 sequences are SGHTA and FQGNSA. V was cut by 3 bases and J by 4 bases, with 5 bases left in between. The CDR3 is 12 residues long. CDR3 sequence: CASSFLSDTQYF. For the CDR3, the DNA is TGTGCCAGCAGCTTCTTATCAGATACGCAGTATTTT.

The chain employs TRBV7-3 and TRBJ2-5; D not certain. This CDR3 region has 13 residues. Germline loops: CDR1 SGHTA, CDR2 FQGTGA. The V and J ends lost 3 bases and 1 base respectively, with 6 bases between them. The CDR3, as DNA: TGTGCCAGCAGCTTTTTGCCCCAAGAGACCCAGTACTTC. As protein: CASSFLPQETQYF.

The chain uses TRBV9 and TRBJ2-2, with D uncertain. This CDR3 is built from 13 residues. Trimming took off 3 bases at V and 4 bases at J, with 7 bases between the two ends. Per the germline V gene, CDR1 is SGDLS and CDR2 is YYNGEE. This CDR3 is CASSAVFTGELFF. In DNA form, the CDR3 reads TGTGCCAGCAGCGCCGTTTTCACCGGGGAGCTGTTTTTT.

The count of this clone is one. The V call is TRBV18, the J call TRBJ1-2, with D maybe TRBD1 (5 bases). Trimming took off 0 bases at V and 4 bases at J, with 6 bases between the two ends. The CDR3 has 13 amino acids. From germline, CDR1 is KGHSH and CDR2 LQKENI. CDR3 region: CASSPPGVYGYTF. The CDR3 bases are TGTGCCAGCTCACCACCGGGGGTCTATGGCTACACCTTC.

The DNA of the CDR3 is TGTGCCAGCCGCCGGGACTTCCAAGAGACCCAGTACTTC. It is translated as CASRRDFQETQYF. The chain uses TRBV7-9 and TRBJ2-5, with TRBD2 as a possible D gene (6 bases). Germline CDR1 is SEHNR and CDR2 is FQNEAQ (reference sequence). Deletions cut 8 bases from V and 1 base from J, with 11 bases between. The CDR3 contains 13 residues.

The rearrangement uses TRBV29-1 and TRBJ2-7; D ambiguous. V dropped 4 bases and J dropped 4 bases, with 11 bases sitting between them. The CDR3 consists of 12 residues. Germline V gene sequence: CDR1 SQVTM, CDR2 ANQGSEA. CDR3 protein: CSVGVGMYEQYF. Written as DNA, the CDR3 is TGCAGCGTTGGGGTGGGGATGTACGAGCAGTACTTC.

The chain is built from TRBV7-3 and TRBJ2-7; D ambiguous. Trimming removed 0 bases at V and 5 bases at J, with 8 bases between. CDR3 length: 13 residues. Germline assignment: CDR1 SGHTA and CDR2 FQGTGA. CDR3 bases: TGTGCCAGCAGCTTAACGGTTAACGACGAGCAGTACTTC. Amino acids: CASSLTVNDEQYF.

The chain employs TRBV5-1 and TRBJ2-1; D uncertain. Trimming shortened V by 7 bases and J by 3 bases, and 14 bases separated the two germline ends. This CDR3 region has 14 residues. CDR1 is SGHRS, CDR2 YFSETQ, per germline. This CDR3 reads CASYPPDVYNEQFF. CDR3 DNA sequence: TGCGCCAGCTACCCACCCGACGTCTACAATGAGCAGTTCTTC. Variable domain in full (rest from reference TRBV5-1 and TRBJ2-1): KAGVTQTPRYLIKTRGQQVTLSCSPISGHRSVSWYQQTPGQGLQFLFEYFSETQRNKGNFPGRFSGRQFSNSRSEMNVSTLELGDSALYLCASYPPDVYNEQFFGPGTRLTVL.

V and J are TRBV5-1 and TRBJ1-1, with 8 bases lining up with TRBD1. Trimming took 4 bases from V and 6 from J; bases not matched to a gene: 11. Looked up from germline, CDR1 is SGHRS and CDR2 is YFSETQ. The CDR3 loop spans 15 amino acids. CDR3 protein: CASSPILGTGPEAFF. In DNA form, the CDR3 reads TGCGCCAGCAGCCCGATCCTAGGGACAGGACCTGAAGCTTTCTTT.

DNA for the CDR3: TGTGCCAGCAGTTCGGTGAAGGACTACGAGCAGTACTTC. It codes for CASSSVKDYEQYF. The rearrangement joins TRBV6-6 to TRBJ2-7; D gene ambiguous. CDR1 and CDR2 (germline): MNHNY, SVGAGI (reference sequence). Deletions cut 4 bases from V and 3 bases from J, with 10 bases between. The CDR3 is made up of 13 amino acids.

This chain links TRBV7-9 with TRBJ2-1, with D tentatively TRBD1 (5 bases). Germline V gene sequence: CDR1 SEHNR, CDR2 FQNEAQ (reference sequence). The CDR3 contains 12 residues. V dropped 2 bases and J dropped 9 bases, with 8 bases sitting between them. CDR3 sequence reads: CASSLSRAEQFF. DNA for the CDR3: TGTGCCAGCAGCTTAAGCAGGGCTGAGCAGTTCTTC.

This chain links TRBV5-4 with TRBJ2-5, with D perhaps TRBD1 (6 bases). CDR1 and CDR2 (germline): SGHNT, YYREEE (reference sequence). Trimming pared 2 bases from V and 1 base from J, leaving 9 bases between. This CDR3 has 14 amino acids. As DNA, the CDR3 is TGTGCCAGCAGCTTAGGACAGTTCCAAGAGACCCAGTACTTC. It specifies CASSLGQFQETQYF.